The 28 T cell receptor beta chains below all came from one sample that was sequenced in a study of blood T cells in healthy people across ages. With a J-beta primer mix and a sample-barcoded 5' primer, a second PCR ran about 7 to 12 cycles. Via MiXCR, TCRdb re-called the 5' RACE reads, giving one row per CDR3 protein. The sample has 450,000 to 600,000 distinct CDR3 sequences; roughly a quarter are singletons. The sample also formed part of further work on T cells of mothers and their children.

The sequenced sample consisted of blood. The receptors shown here come from a boy younger than 10 in good health.

This sequence joins TRBV20-1 and TRBJ2-3, with D possibly being TRBD2 (5 bases). The CDR3 consists of 15 residues. Between the trimmed V and J ends, which lost 5 bases and 2 bases, there was a span of 17 bases. The V gene's germline CDR1 is DFQATT and CDR2 SNEGSKA (reference sequence). The chain's CDR3 is CSALLIPGNTDTQYF. The CDR3 DNA follows: TGCAGTGCTTTACTGATCCCGGGGAACACAGATACGCAGTATTTT.

This clonotype has more than one count but fewer than ten. The V gene is TRBV4-3, the J gene TRBJ2-5; 7 bases are shared with TRBD1. Germline trimming cut 0 bases from V and 5 bases from J; bases unmatched to any gene: 3. The CDR3 is 14 residues long. Germline V lookup: CDR1 LGHNA, CDR2 YSLEER. The CDR3 region has the DNA TGCGCCAGCAGCCAAGACCCGACAGGGGAGACCCAGTACTTC. It specifies CASSQDPTGETQYF.

This clonotype has more than one count but fewer than ten. The rearrangement links TRBV5-1 to TRBJ2-3; D gene ambiguous. V dropped 3 bases and J dropped 0 bases, with 8 bases sitting between them. This CDR3 is built from 14 residues. Germline lookup yields CDR1 SGHRS and CDR2 YFSETQ. The CDR3 region is CASSSSPSTDTQYF. The CDR3 DNA is TGCGCCAGCAGCTCAAGTCCTAGCACAGATACGCAGTATTTT.

CDR3 nucleotide sequence: TGCAGCGTTGGATTGCAGCTGGGCACCGGGGAGCTGTTTTTT. The encoded protein is CSVGLQLGTGELFF. J is TRBJ2-2 and V is TRBV29-1; D remains unclear. Trimming cost V 4 bases and J 4 bases, with 13 bases left between them. CDR3 length equals 14 residues. CDR1 and CDR2 from the germline V gene are SQVTM and ANQGSEA.

There are a few counts of this clonotype. The chain links TRBV4-2 to TRBJ1-2, with TRBD1 identical over 7 bases. Germline values: CDR1 LGHNA, CDR2 YNFKEQ. With V trimmed by 1 base and J by 3 bases, 2 bases remained unmatched. The CDR3 covers 14 residues. CDR3 region: CASSQVTGDYGYTF. The CDR3 bases are TGTGCCAGCAGCCAAGTTACAGGGGACTATGGCTACACCTTC.

This rearrangement joins TRBV7-2 to TRBJ2-1, with TRBD1 matching over 10 bases. Germline values: CDR1 SGHTA, CDR2 FQGNSA. Losses at the gene ends were 5 bases for V and 8 bases for J; bases not matched to a gene: 3. The CDR3 is 13 residues long. CDR3 sequence (DNA): TGTGCCAGCAGCCCGGGACAGGGGCATGAGCAGTTCTTC. Its translation is CASSPGQGHEQFF.

The sample holds a few counts of this clonotype. This chain links TRBV27 with TRBJ2-3, with D possibly being TRBD2 (5 bases). V was pared by 2 bases and J by 5 bases, with 17 bases between. The CDR3 runs 16 residues. The germline gives CDR1 MNHEY, CDR2 SMNVEV (reference sequence). DNA of the CDR3: TGTGCCAGCAGTTTAGTGCCACCCCATCGGGAAGATACGCAGTATTTT. Amino acids: CASSLVPPHREDTQYF.

This clonotype has a handful of counts. The chain's CDR3 is CASSQGVSSYNEQFF. The CDR3 DNA follows: TGTGCCAGCAGCCAAGGGGTTAGCTCCTACAATGAGCAGTTCTTC. The rearrangement links TRBV3-1 to TRBJ2-1; no clear D gene. V was pared by 1 base and J by 0 bases, with 7 bases between. The CDR3 totals 15 residues. Germline values: CDR1 LGHDT, CDR2 YNNKEL (reference sequence).

This clonotype was picked up many times. This chain links TRBV6-2 or TRBV6-3 with TRBJ2-5; tentatively, D is TRBD1 (6 bases). This CDR3 spans 18 amino acids. V was trimmed by 0 bases and J by 2 bases, leaving 19 bases between them. CDR1 is MNHEY, CDR2 SVGEGT, per germline. The CDR3 DNA is TGTGCCAGCAGTTACTCGCGGTCCAGGGGCACCCTTCAAGAGACCCAGTACTTC. Translation: CASSYSRSRGTLQETQYF.

The chain has TRBV29-1 and TRBJ2-7; no firm D call. The germline gives CDR1 SQVTM, CDR2 ANQGSEA. Trimming pared 7 bases from V and 2 bases from J, leaving 15 bases between. The CDR3 loop spans 13 amino acids. In DNA form, the CDR3 reads TGCAGCGCTTGTGCAGGACCCACCTACGAGCAGTACTTC. The encoded protein is CSACAGPTYEQYF.

The chain uses TRBV4-3 and TRBJ2-4; 7 positions match TRBD2. The trim removed 1 base at V and 5 bases at J, leaving 5 bases unmatched. The CDR3 is 15 residues long. Germline CDR1 and CDR2: LGHNA and YSLEER. Here the CDR3 DNA reads TGCGCCAGCAGCCAAGGGGCTAGCGGTCAAAACATTCAGTACTTC. It specifies CASSQGASGQNIQYF.

This clonotype was observed a handful of times. The chain uses TRBV20-1 and TRBJ2-4; D remains ambiguous. Deletions cut 5 bases from V and 0 bases from J, with 8 bases between. This CDR3 region has 13 residues. CDR1 and CDR2 (germline): DFQATT, SNEGSKA (reference sequence). Here the CDR3 reads CSAPDQAKNIQYF. CDR3 in DNA: TGCAGTGCTCCGGACCAAGCCAAAAACATTCAGTACTTC.

This clonotype was counted between two and nine times. The chain is built from TRBV12-3 or TRBV12-4 and TRBJ2-2; 7 nucleotides line up with TRBD2. The CDR3 loop spans 16 amino acids. V gave up 7 bases and J gave up 5 bases; unmatched junction bases: 13. The CDR3 bases are TGTGCCAGCACCTCCGGGGGGAAGGGGTCTACCGGGGAGCTGTTTTTT. Residues: CASTSGGKGSTGELFF.

This clonotype was picked up one time. CDR3 in DNA: TGTGCCAGCAGTGGGCAGGTAGATGGCTACACCTTC. As protein: CASSGQVDGYTF. This chain uses TRBV6-1 with TRBJ1-2; D is undetermined. The V and J ends lost 4 bases and 6 bases respectively, with 9 bases between them. CDR1 and CDR2 from the germline V gene are MNHNS and SASEGT. The CDR3 is made up of 12 amino acids.

The rearrangement links TRBV6-5 to TRBJ2-1, with TRBD2 identical over 10 bases. Germline loops: CDR1 MNHEY, CDR2 SVGAGI. CDR3 length: 14 residues. Trimming at V came to 7 bases and at J to 7 bases, leaving 7 bases not matched to a gene. CDR3: CASKERGGGNEQFF. In DNA form, the CDR3 reads TGTGCCAGCAAAGAGCGGGGGGGAGGAAATGAGCAGTTCTTC.

The chain links TRBV12-3 or TRBV12-4 to TRBJ2-7; D possibly corresponds to TRBD2 (5 bases). The V end lost 3 bases, the J end lost 3 bases, and 12 bases lay between the germline ends. CDR3 length: 14 residues. The CDR3 coding sequence is TGTGCCAGCAGTTTGCAGGACTCCTACTACGAGCAGTACTTC. It translates to CASSLQDSYYEQYF.

The chain employs TRBV12-3 or TRBV12-4 and TRBJ2-5; 10 bases are a match to TRBD2. The end of the DNA aligns better with TRBJ2-7, so the J call may be wrong. The CDR3 covers 14 residues. CDR3 residues: CASSLSGLAAEQYF. In DNA form, the CDR3 reads TGTGCCAGCAGTTTGTCCGGACTAGCGGCCGAGCAGTACTTC.

This clonotype has only a few counts. This rearrangement joins TRBV5-1 to TRBJ2-5, with a weak D call TRBD1 (6 bases). The closer fit of TRBJ2-7 to the DNA end suggests the J call may be wrong. CDR1 and CDR2 from the germline V gene are SGHRS and YFSETQ. This CDR3 contains 15 residues. CDR3 nucleotides: TGCGCCAGCAGTTCTCCCGGGACAACTTCGCGCGAGCAGTACTTC. Translating it yields CASSSPGTTSREQYF.

This clonotype was detected a few times. The rearrangement links TRBV10-3 to TRBJ1-2; TRBD1 agrees at 7 bases. The germline V gene encodes CDR1 ENHRY and CDR2 SYGVKD. The CDR3 has 13 amino acids. Germline trimming cut 10 bases from V and 6 bases from J; bases unmatched to any gene: 11. CDR3 residues: CASGQAGPHGYTF. Written as DNA, the CDR3 is TGTGCCAGCGGACAGGCGGGACCCCATGGCTACACCTTC.

In this sample, this clonotype turned up a few times. The chain carries TRBV5-1 and TRBJ2-2; a weak D match, TRBD1 (5 bases). The CDR3 is made up of 14 amino acids. Trimming stripped 0 bases from V and 4 bases from J, with 7 bases between. The germline CDR1 and CDR2 sequences are SGHRS and YFSETQ. CDR3 residues: CASSLGDSTGELFF. For the CDR3, the DNA is TGCGCCAGCAGCTTGGGAGACAGCACCGGGGAGCTGTTTTTT.

This clonotype was recorded a few times. This chain uses TRBV5-1 with TRBJ2-3, with 12 bases that match TRBD2. Germline assignment: CDR1 SGHRS and CDR2 YFSETQ. There are 16 residues in the CDR3. J gave up 0 bases and V 5 bases, and 4 bases lay outside the gene matches. CDR3 region: CASSFGLAGSTDTQYF. The CDR3 DNA reads TGCGCCAGCAGTTTTGGACTAGCGGGGAGCACAGATACGCAGTATTTT.

This clonotype has only a few counts. This chain connects TRBV6-1 to TRBJ2-1; D not certain. Trimming took 5 bases from V and 0 from J, leaving 14 bases between them. CDR3 length equals 16 residues. Germline CDR1 MNHNS, CDR2 SASEGT. The DNA for the CDR3 is TGTGCCAGCAGTCGCCCGGGTTTCAGCTCCTACAATGAGCAGTTCTTC. Translating it yields CASSRPGFSSYNEQFF.

The chain employs TRBV5-1 and TRBJ1-2; possible D gene TRBD1, 5 bases. The V gene's germline CDR1 is SGHRS and CDR2 YFSETQ. Trimming took off 0 bases at V and 0 bases at J, with 21 bases between the two ends. The CDR3 spans 19 residues. The CDR3 DNA reads as TGCGCCAGCAGCTTGGTGGGCGTTGGGGCATCGGCGACTAACTATGGCTACACCTTC. It encodes CASSLVGVGASATNYGYTF.

This clonotype was observed at least ten times. The gene calls are TRBV4-2 and TRBJ2-2; possibly TRBD2 for D (5 bases). Germline V lookup: CDR1 LGHNA, CDR2 YNFKEQ. The V gene lost 1 base and the J gene lost 0 bases, with 9 bases spanning the gap. The CDR3 contains 16 residues. This chain's CDR3 is CASSQAGSTNTGELFF. The DNA for the CDR3 is TGTGCCAGCAGCCAAGCGGGATCGACGAACACCGGGGAGCTGTTTTTT.

This clonotype was seen only a few times. The gene calls are TRBV6-5 and TRBJ1-2; no definite D call. Trimming pared 4 bases from V and 2 bases from J, leaving 8 bases between. The CDR3 totals 13 residues. Germline V lookup: CDR1 MNHEY, CDR2 SVGAGI. CDR3 loop: CASSFARNYGYTF. The DNA for the CDR3 is TGTGCCAGCAGTTTCGCCAGGAACTATGGCTACACCTTC.

This sequence joins TRBV27 and TRBJ1-4, with TRBD1 as a possible D gene (5 bases). Germline CDR1 reads MNHEY; CDR2 reads SMNVEV (reference sequence). V gave up 6 bases and J gave up 7 bases, with 21 bases separating them. CDR3 length equals 16 residues. The CDR3 spells CASRSRGRAVSEKLFF. The CDR3, as DNA: TGTGCCAGCAGGTCAAGGGGCAGGGCTGTGTCTGAAAAACTGTTTTTT.

CDR3 amino acids: CASSLGGTGISYEQYF. The CDR3 DNA follows: TGCGCCAGCAGCTTGGGAGGGACAGGAATCTCCTACGAGCAGTACTTC. V usage is TRBV5-1 and J usage is TRBJ2-7, with 8 bases lining up with TRBD1. Losses at the gene ends were 0 bases for V and 0 bases for J; bases not matched to a gene: 5. Germline values: CDR1 SGHRS, CDR2 YFSETQ. The CDR3 runs 16 residues.

The rearrangement links TRBV6-6 to TRBJ2-4, with 8 bases fitting TRBD2. V lost 5 bases and J lost 4; bases outside the gene matches: 7. The length of the CDR3 is 15 residues. From germline, CDR1 is MNHNY and CDR2 SVGAGI (reference sequence). The CDR3 region is CASSTTSGGKNIQYF. The CDR3 bases are TGTGCCAGCAGTACAACAAGCGGGGGTAAAAACATTCAGTACTTC.